This T cell receptor (beta chain) was recovered during a study of shared clonotypes between healthy human individuals (dated by TCRdb to between 2020 and 2021). Describing the broader study: Two women and a few men aged 18 to 49 years were included in the cohort. For each donor, three plates each were used for CD4 naive and CD4 memory, two plates were used for CD8 naive, and one plate was used for CD8 memory. To estimate repertoire size and how much clonotype sharing occurs between individuals, the study deeply sequenced the blood TCR repertoires of about five healthy adults. Libraries were prepared and TCR repertoires were sequenced by different laboratories using diverse techniques, in order to increase sequencing depth and limit assay-specific biases. Leukapheresis yielded between about 0.94 and 8.9 billion PBMCs per donor.

The V and J ends are trimmed by 0 bases and 7 bases, leaving 9 bases between them. The CDR3 holds 14 amino acids from the cysteine to the phenylalanine. Kept here is only the CDR3 DNA, which spans 42 bases and is read in frame from base 1. The germline V gene gives CDR1 as MNHEY and CDR2 as SVGAGI. General study outcomes and caveats: Roughly 5.2% of naive CD4, 3.5% of naive CD8, roughly 2.4% of memory CD4, and roughly 0.4% of memory CD8 clonotypes were shared across several donors. Naive subsets generally had larger estimated clonotype richness than memory subsets did. Because the study included a small number of donors, the genetic and exposure-history diversity represented was limited. Even with the large sequencing depth, rarefaction of the sorted-subset datasets indicated that sequencing was incomplete. Sampling was restricted to blood, and TCR repertoires in tissue are likely to differ from TCR repertoires in blood. Compared with non-shared clonotypes, the clonotypes found in all four sorted-subset donors had higher generation probabilities. Based on pairwise subsampling, the degree of clonotype sharing among donors was expected to be affected by sequencing depth.

TCR CDR3 regions were amplified from genomic DNA by multiplex PCR using the deep immunoSEQ assay. Genomic DNA extracted from each cell subset was distributed evenly over all wells of several immunoSEQ 96-well plates, and each plate served as one replicate. Each replicate PCR for sorted subsets received around 200 ng genomic DNA, equal to roughly 30,000 T cell genomes. The purified libraries were quantified using a Qubit 3.0 fluorometer, sized with a Bioanalyzer 2100, and then quantified again using the KAPA Library Quantification kit. Every immunoSEQ 96-well plate was sequenced on a separate single-read 150-cycle Illumina NextSeq 550 flow cell. The original pipeline was this. Because only junctional sequences without quality scores were contained in the immunoSEQ output, filtering matching that applied to full-length reads could not be performed. To assign V/J genes and CDR3, sequences were annotated against IMGT germline references using PyIR, a Python wrapper for IgBLAST v1.9. Reads were removed for weak V/J assignments (E-value above 1e-6), missing CDR3, stop codons, out-of-frame junctions, or ambiguous translated residues. V3J clonotypes were defined as sequences sharing the same inferred V gene, J gene, and CDR3 amino acid sequence. Percentage overlap between repertoires was calculated by dividing the number of shared unique clonotypes by the size of the smaller repertoire. RTK rarefaction, the Chao1 estimator, and Recon v2.1 estimates of unobserved clonotypes were used to assess repertoire richness. Generation probabilities were computed with OLGA for all TCRbeta clonotypes obtained by the gDNA method from several donors. This is the immuneACCESS table as TCRdb keeps it, with only in-frame sequences that have V and J called. A part of the clones is gone; compared with another copy, unresolved V genes explain less than half, and the rest is unexplained. V, J and clone size reflect that table, while D and trimming were determined from the DNA. This sample lists about 2 million clones; about 95% were detected once. The ten largest clones represent roughly 1% of the sample.

On this clone itself: Its antigen is currently not known. Nothing much larger sits one base from this clone, and base qualities are not available.

For the CD8 naive samples, CD45RO-negative cells were positively selected for CCR7, yielding a CD45RA+CCR7+ population from which TemRA cells were excluded. Healthy HIV-negative adults with no recently reported acute infections or vaccinations were included as donors. Every donor was a Caucasian adult living in Nashville, Tennessee, USA. After blood collection by leukapheresis, PBMCs were isolated using Ficoll-Histopaque density gradient centrifugation and then cryopreserved in the vapor phase of liquid nitrogen. Purity and quantity of every magnetically sorted T cell population were checked by analytical flow cytometry. Genomic DNA was isolated from each sorted fraction and quantified by UV absorbance on a Nanodrop 2000c.

The sequence was obtained from a man aged 18 to 30 in good health. Rearrangement joined TRBV6-5 to TRBJ2-2; no D gene is confidently identified. The sample was naive CD8+ T cells sorted from blood. The cell subset or site label for this specimen denotes: CD45RA+CCR7+. The nucleotides read TGTGCCAGCAGTTACTCGAATACCTACGGGGAGCTGTTTTTT. Translated, it reads CASSYSNTYGELFF.